Listed here are 26 T cell receptor beta chains from one sample, sequenced in a study of shared clonotypes between healthy human individuals. Assay used: immunoSEQ multiplex PCR; TCRdb lists only in-frame clones, some missing. In the table there are 500,000 to 700,000 clones, around 96% of which are singletons. Terminally differentiated effector memory CD45RA+ cells were excluded from the naive CD8 cells, which were CD45RO-negative and positively selected for CCR7. The source material was naive CD8+ T cells sorted from blood. Receptor source: a woman in her twenties or thirties in good health.

The chain employs TRBV6-1 and TRBJ1-1; D unclear. Germline assignment: CDR1 MNHNS and CDR2 SASEGT. Trimming took off 1 base at V and 3 bases at J, with 9 bases between the two ends. This CDR3 has 14 residues. The CDR3 DNA sequence: TGTGCCAGCAGTGAAGATCTTGTGGACACTGAAGCTTTCTTT. It translates to CASSEDLVDTEAFF.

The V and J genes are TRBV19 and TRBJ2-7; the D gene is possibly TRBD2 (5 bases). Germline V gene sequence: CDR1 LNHDA, CDR2 SQIVND (reference sequence). This CDR3 contains 14 residues. V dropped 1 base and J dropped 0 bases, with 7 bases sitting between them. The CDR3 reads CASSIVAGSYEQYF. CDR3 sequence (DNA): TGTGCCAGTAGTATAGTGGCGGGCTCCTACGAGCAGTACTTC.

The chain uses TRBV27 and TRBJ2-5, with a possible D match to TRBD1 (6 bases). Germline values: CDR1 MNHEY, CDR2 SMNVEV (reference sequence). This CDR3 region has 14 residues. V lost 3 bases, J lost 1 base, and 9 bases lay in between. This chain's CDR3 is CASSFGTLQETQYF. The CDR3 bases are TGTGCCAGCAGTTTCGGGACACTCCAAGAGACCCAGTACTTC.

The genes are TRBV7-9 and TRBJ2-5, with 13 bases lining up with TRBD2. The CDR3 is 17 residues long. CDR1 and CDR2 from the germline V gene are SEHNR and FQNEAQ (reference sequence). V gave up 1 base and J gave up 5 bases; unmatched junction bases: 7. The CDR3: CASSLGTSGSVWETQYF. CDR3 in DNA: TGTGCCAGCAGCTTAGGGACTAGCGGGAGTGTTTGGGAGACCCAGTACTTC.

The chain is built from TRBV23-1 and TRBJ1-4, with D unresolved. TRBV23-1 is reported as an ORF; its role is uncertain. The CDR3 has 14 residues. V was pared by 6 bases and J by 4 bases, with 12 bases between. The CDR3 sequence: CASRTQRNNEKLFF. CDR3 in DNA: TGCGCCAGCAGGACACAAAGAAATAATGAAAAACTGTTTTTT.

The rearrangement joins TRBV20-1 to TRBJ2-5; D gene unclear. The CDR3 is made up of 11 amino acids. V lost 7 bases and J lost 5, with 11 bases in between. Germline CDR1 is DFQATT and CDR2 is SNEGSKA (reference sequence). CDR3 nucleotides: TGCAGTGTCCCCCGGCGGGAGACCCAGTACTTC. Translating gives CSVPRRETQYF.

CDR3 sequence reads: CASSWDSSDTEAFF. As DNA, the CDR3 is TGTGCCAGTAGTTGGGACTCGTCGGACACTGAAGCTTTCTTT. The chain uses TRBV19 and TRBJ1-1; a weak D match, TRBD1 (5 bases). Trimming cost V 5 bases and J 3 bases, with 13 bases left between them. Germline V gene lookup returns CDR1 LNHDA and CDR2 SQIVND (reference sequence). This CDR3 is built from 14 residues.

The J gene is TRBJ2-3, the V gene TRBV27, with D perhaps TRBD1 (5 bases). Deletions cut 3 bases from V and 2 bases from J, with 6 bases between. The germline gives CDR1 MNHEY, CDR2 SMNVEV (reference sequence). The CDR3 loop spans 13 amino acids. The CDR3 sequence is CASSFRVTDTQYF. CDR3 bases: TGTGCCAGCAGTTTCAGGGTCACAGATACGCAGTATTTT.

V usage is TRBV7-9 and J usage is TRBJ2-7; D possibly corresponds to TRBD1 (5 bases). Germline-derived CDR1 and CDR2 are SEHNR and FQNEAQ (reference sequence). This CDR3 spans 12 amino acids. V lost 5 bases, J lost 4 bases, and 9 bases lay in between. CDR3 nucleotide sequence: TGTGCCAGCAGCCCACAGGATTACGAGCAGTACTTC. Protein product: CASSPQDYEQYF.

The table lists this clone with a few counts. The chain employs TRBV9 and TRBJ2-1; a weak D match, TRBD2 (6 bases). V was pared by 0 bases and J by 5 bases, with 12 bases between. The germline gives CDR1 SGDLS, CDR2 YYNGEE. The CDR3 covers 15 residues. This chain's CDR3 is CASSVVPGADNEQFF. DNA of the CDR3: TGTGCCAGCAGCGTAGTGCCGGGAGCGGACAATGAGCAGTTCTTC. Combining the CDR3 with reference TRBV9 and TRBJ2-1 gives the whole variable domain DSGVTQTPKHLITATGQRVTLRCSPRSGDLSVYWYQQSLDQGLQFLIQYYNGEERAKGNILERFSAQQFPDLHSELNLSSLELGDSALYFCASSVVPGADNEQFFGPGTRLTVL.

This chain joins TRBV7-9 and TRBJ2-5, with a weak D call TRBD2 (5 bases). Gene TRBJ2-7 matches the end of the DNA better, so the J call may be wrong. The germline gives CDR1 SEHNR, CDR2 FQNEAQ (reference sequence). The CDR3 extends over 14 amino acids. The DNA of the CDR3 is TGTGCCAGCAGCCCCCCCGGCGGCGAGGGCGAGCAGTACTTC. Protein product: CASSPPGGEGEQYF.

This chain links TRBV5-1 with TRBJ2-1; TRBD2 might be the D (6 bases). V dropped 2 bases and J dropped 8 bases, with 23 bases sitting between them. This CDR3 has 17 residues. Germline CDR1 and CDR2: SGHRS and YFSETQ. CDR3 nucleotide sequence: TGCGCCAGCAGCTTACTAGCAATTACGGGAGTCAAGGATGAGCAGTTCTTC. Its translation: CASSLLAITGVKDEQFF.

The V gene is TRBV13, the J gene TRBJ2-3; possible D gene TRBD2, 6 bases. CDR1 is PRHDT, CDR2 FYEKMQ, per germline (reference sequence). This CDR3 contains 18 residues. The V gene lost 3 bases and the J gene lost 0 bases, with 19 bases spanning the gap. Written as DNA, the CDR3 is TGTGCCAGCAGCTTCCCAGGAGAAGACGGGACTAGCACAGATACGCAGTATTTT. Protein sequence: CASSFPGEDGTSTDTQYF.

This clone was seen only a few times. The chain recombines TRBV29-1 with TRBJ2-2; D is undetermined. The germline V gene has CDR1 SQVTM and CDR2 ANQGSEA. V was trimmed by 7 bases and J by 6 bases, leaving 9 bases between them. This CDR3 region has 11 residues. CDR3 sequence (DNA): TGCAGCGCCCTTGGGTCCGGGGAGCTGTTTTTT. Residues: CSALGSGELFF.

Points on this clone: Other nucleotide sequences from this sample produce the same CDR3. The chain combines TRBV27 with TRBJ2-7; 12 nucleotides align to TRBD2. Germline V CDR1 and CDR2: MNHEY, SMNVEV (reference sequence). V shed 6 bases and J 4 bases; nucleotides not matched to a gene: 4. The CDR3 has 14 amino acids. The CDR3 nucleotides read TGTGCCAGCAGCTCTAGCGGGAGGGTATACGAGCAGTACTTC. Protein sequence: CASSSSGRVYEQYF.

This clone came up once. V and J are TRBV14 and TRBJ2-5; no definite D call. The closer fit of TRBJ2-7 to the DNA end suggests the J call may be wrong. The germline V gene has CDR1 SGHDN and CDR2 FVKESK. The CDR3 extends over 12 amino acids. Written as DNA, the CDR3 is TGTGCCAGCAGCCGGGGTAGCTACGAGCAGTACTTC. Translated: CASSRGSYEQYF.

This clone was seen a single time. The chain couples TRBV28 to TRBJ2-7, with 7 bases fitting TRBD1. Germline-derived CDR1 and CDR2 are MDHEN and SYDVKM. The J segment lost 1 base and the V segment lost 4 bases, leaving 16 bases of the junction unmatched. The CDR3 loop spans 18 amino acids. The CDR3 coding sequence is TGTGCCAGCAGTTCCCCCGACAGGGACCCGCGCCCTTCCTACGAGCAGTACTTC. Translated, it gives CASSSPDRDPRPSYEQYF.

This clone turned up a few times. The V gene is TRBV7-9, the J gene TRBJ1-5; possibly TRBD1 for D (5 bases). Germline V gene data show CDR1 as SEHNR and CDR2 as FQNEAQ (reference sequence). Trimming cost V 6 bases and J 2 bases, with 14 bases left between them. The CDR3 sequence is 15 residues long. The CDR3 nucleotides read TGTGCCAGCAGTCCCTGGGGCGGAGGCAATCAGCCCCAGCATTTT. It encodes CASSPWGGGNQPQHF.

This chain joins TRBV2 and TRBJ2-3; D call uncertain. Trimming removed 1 base at V and 4 bases at J, with 6 bases between. Germline values: CDR1 SNHLY, CDR2 FYNNEI. The length of the CDR3 is 13 residues. The CDR3 DNA follows: TGTGCCAGCAGTGAAGGCGGATCAGATACGCAGTATTTT. Protein product: CASSEGGSDTQYF.

V gene TRBV13 combines with J gene TRBJ1-2; D is undetermined. V was clipped by 0 bases and J by 4 bases, with 6 bases between them. The CDR3 spans 13 residues. Per germline, CDR1 PRHDT and CDR2 FYEKMQ (reference sequence). The CDR3 DNA follows: TGTGCCAGCAGCTTAGGGCGGATCTATGGCTACACCTTC. Its protein product is CASSLGRIYGYTF.

With respect to this clone: Other nucleotide sequences from this sample produce the same CDR3. V usage is TRBV7-8 and J usage is TRBJ2-7; D remains ambiguous. The CDR3 runs to 13 residues. Per the germline V gene, CDR1 is SGHVS and CDR2 is FQNEAQ. Trimming pared 1 base from V and 2 bases from J, leaving 6 bases between. CDR3 bases: TGTGCCAGCAGCTTAGACAGAACCTACGAGCAGTACTTC. As protein: CASSLDRTYEQYF.

The rearrangement uses TRBV6-1 and TRBJ2-7, with D perhaps matching TRBD1 or TRBD2 (7 bases each). The CDR3 is 15 residues long. Trimming stripped 3 bases from V and 4 bases from J, with 16 bases between. Germline values: CDR1 MNHNS, CDR2 SASEGT. This CDR3 reads CASSEGRGRKYEQYF. Written as DNA, the CDR3 is TGTGCCAGCAGTGAGGGGAGGGGGCGGAAGTACGAGCAGTACTTC.

The genes are TRBV27 and TRBJ2-5; 7 bases fit TRBD1. The germline CDR1 and CDR2 sequences are MNHEY and SMNVEV (reference sequence). This CDR3 is 14 amino acids long. The V gene end was trimmed by 5 bases and the J gene end by 5 bases; junction bases not matched to a gene: 8. In DNA, the CDR3 is TGTGCCAGCAGTGCCGCCGGGACAGTGGAGACCCAGTACTTC. Protein sequence: CASSAAGTVETQYF.

V and J are TRBV6-6 and TRBJ1-1; TRBD1 matches 8 bases. The CDR3 totals 13 residues. The germline CDR1 and CDR2 sequences are MNHNY and SVGAGI (reference sequence). Losses at the gene ends were 6 bases for V and 8 bases for J; bases not matched to a gene: 8. Here the CDR3 reads CASSDVDRDEAFF. CDR3 nucleotides: TGTGCCAGCAGCGACGTGGACAGGGACGAAGCTTTCTTT.

The chain has TRBV7-2 and TRBJ2-7; 10 bases agree with TRBD2. Germline CDR1 reads SGHTA; CDR2 reads FQGNSA. V shed 5 bases and J 2 bases; nucleotides not matched to a gene: 6. This CDR3 spans 15 amino acids. This chain's CDR3 is CASSLGTSGTYEQYF. The CDR3 DNA reads as TGTGCCAGCAGCCTAGGAACTAGCGGGACCTACGAGCAGTACTTC.

The rearrangement links TRBV5-1 to TRBJ1-1; D is unresolved. Germline-derived CDR1 and CDR2 are SGHRS and YFSETQ. Deletions cut 0 bases from V and 5 bases from J, with 8 bases between. The CDR3 spans 13 residues. DNA for the CDR3: TGCGCCAGCAGCTTGGCCAAATTGACTGAAGCTTTCTTT. Protein: CASSLAKLTEAFF.